The sequence of this TCR beta chain was determined in a study of shared clonotypes between healthy human individuals. Sorted-subset replicate PCR reactions were performed with approximately 0.2 ug DNA, corresponding to tens of thousands of T cell genomes. The protocol was immunoSEQ multiplex PCR, while the TCRdb copy is restricted to in-frame clones and leaves out a portion. Of about 2.3 million clones in the sample, over 90% are singletons; the top ten hold 0.39%. On this clone: Its antigen is unidentified. The same CDR3 is also encoded by other DNA sequences in this sample.

Findings and caveats of the study: In general, naive subsets displayed greater estimated richness than memory subsets did.

The CDR3 sequence is 13 residues long. V was trimmed by 1 base and J by 2 bases, leaving 7 bases between them. Germline CDR1 SGHTS, CDR2 YDEGEE. CD4+ cell separation produced CD45RA+ naive and CD45RA-negative memory subsets. The receptor was isolated from a man aged 18-30 years in good health. Some clones in this sample may be carry-over from other donors' samples. The rearrangement links TRBV5-8 to TRBJ2-7; D not resolved. The sample consisted of naive CD4+ T cells from PBMCs. Subset described: CD45RA+ positively selected. CDR3 amino acids: CASSLRVTYEQYF. The CDR3 bases are TGTGCCAGCAGCTTGAGGGTTACCTACGAGCAGTACTTC.